Each of the 32 T cell receptor beta chains below was sequenced from the same sample in a study of preoperative IRX-2 immunotherapy in early breast cancer. Here immunoSEQ multiplex PCR was the method, and the copy in TCRdb shows in-frame clones only, minus some. The table records more than 25,000 clones, around 87% of them present only once. Treatment denoted: preoperative locoregional IRX-2 cytokine immunotherapy. The sample here was taken from a patient treated with IRX-2 immunotherapy. The origin of the receptors is a human donor with breast cancer.

The rearrangement links TRBV19 to TRBJ2-7; 11 bases are shared with TRBD1. Trimming at V came to 9 bases and at J to 4 bases, leaving 2 bases not matched to a gene. Germline V gene lookup returns CDR1 LNHDA and CDR2 SQIVND (reference sequence). The CDR3 spans 12 residues. The CDR3 reads CASGTGGYEQYF. The CDR3 region has the DNA TGTGCCAGCGGGACAGGGGGGTACGAGCAGTACTTC.

In regard to this clone: A junction boundary mismatches the germline segment, possibly from a read error. CDR3 nucleotide sequence: TGTGTCAGCAGTTTTATTGCAGGGGGATCCTACGAGCAGTACTTC. Translated, it gives CVSSFIAGGSYEQYF. The V call is TRBV28, the J call TRBJ2-7, with 7 nucleotides matching TRBD1. This CDR3 has 15 amino acids. Germline V gives CDR1 MDHEN, CDR2 SYDVKM.

The V gene is TRBV6-5, the J gene TRBJ2-7; D unresolved. Germline loops: CDR1 MNHEY, CDR2 SVGAGI. Trimming took 0 bases from V and 2 from J, leaving 8 bases between them. The CDR3 consists of 14 residues. The CDR3: CASSYSDPPYEQYF. Here the CDR3 DNA reads TGTGCCAGCAGTTACTCGGACCCTCCCTACGAGCAGTACTTC.

The chain couples TRBV30 to TRBJ2-7; maybe TRBD2 (6 bases). Trimming took 5 bases from V and 6 from J, leaving 14 bases between them. CDR1 is GTSNPN, CDR2 SVGIG, per germline (reference sequence). CDR3 length: 12 residues. The CDR3 sequence is CAWRGKEIEQYF. The CDR3 DNA reads as TGTGCCTGGCGGGGGAAAGAAATCGAGCAGTACTTC.

The rearrangement joins TRBV19 to TRBJ1-1, with TRBD1 matching over 9 bases. V was pared by 7 bases and J by 4 bases, with 16 bases of the junction left unmatched. This CDR3 region has 17 residues. Germline CDR1 LNHDA, CDR2 SQIVND (reference sequence). The CDR3 region has the DNA TGTGCCAGTATCAAATTACAGGGGGCCTGGAGGGTCACTGAAGCTTTCTTT. It specifies CASIKLQGAWRVTEAFF.

This chain links TRBV19 with TRBJ1-2, with TRBD1 matching over 7 bases. Germline CDR1 is LNHDA and CDR2 is SQIVND (reference sequence). This CDR3 region has 12 residues. V lost 4 bases, J lost 4 bases, and 0 bases stayed unmatched. In DNA, the CDR3 is TGTGCCAGTAGTACAGGGGGCTATGGCTACACCTTC. Translation: CASSTGGYGYTF.

V usage is TRBV20-1 and J usage is TRBJ1-1; possible D gene TRBD1, 5 bases. The CDR3 consists of 11 residues. The germline CDR1 and CDR2 sequences are DFQATT and SNEGSKA (reference sequence). Trimming stripped 5 bases from V and 3 bases from J, with 7 bases between. CDR3 amino acids: CSAGAHTEAFF. DNA for the CDR3: TGCAGTGCTGGGGCCCACACTGAAGCTTTCTTT.

The CDR3 is CASSPIGGSGETQYF. In nucleotides, the CDR3 is TGTGCCAGTAGTCCCATAGGCGGGAGTGGGGAGACCCAGTACTTC. V is TRBV19 and J is TRBJ2-5; 7 bases align to TRBD2. Trimming took 5 bases from V and 5 from J; bases not matched to a gene: 11. Looked up from germline, CDR1 is LNHDA and CDR2 is SQIVND (reference sequence). This CDR3 is 15 amino acids long.

This clone was seen only once. V is TRBV6-1 and J is TRBJ2-5; a possible D gene is TRBD1 (5 bases). CDR3 size: 13 residues. Germline V gives CDR1 MNHNS, CDR2 SASEGT. V lost 7 bases, J lost 3 bases, and 12 bases lay in between. Here the CDR3 DNA reads TGTGCCAGCACTACGACCAGGGAAGAGACCCAGTACTTC. The encoded protein is CASTTTREETQYF.

The chain joins TRBV7-9 to TRBJ2-7; D is possibly TRBD1 or TRBD2 (5 bases each). Germline V gene sequence: CDR1 SEHNR, CDR2 FQNEAQ (reference sequence). This CDR3 contains 14 residues. The V gene lost 0 bases and the J gene lost 5 bases, with 11 bases spanning the gap. The DNA for the CDR3 is TGTGCCAGCAGCTTAGCTTCCAGGGACCACGAGCAGTACTTC. This translates into CASSLASRDHEQYF.

This chain connects TRBV5-4 to TRBJ2-4; 7 positions match TRBD1. J was trimmed by 5 bases and V by 5 bases; bases with no gene match: 4. This CDR3 is 13 amino acids long. Germline V gene data show CDR1 as SGHNT and CDR2 as YYREEE (reference sequence). The CDR3 here is CASSQTGENIQYF. DNA of the CDR3: TGTGCCAGCAGTCAAACAGGGGAAAACATTCAGTACTTC.

This clone was counted once. CDR3 sequence reads: CASSHGWEARNTEAFF. The CDR3 nucleotides are TGCGCCAGCAGCCACGGATGGGAGGCCAGGAACACTGAAGCTTTCTTT. This chain connects TRBV4-1 to TRBJ1-1, with unresolved D. This CDR3 is built from 16 residues. The ends were cut back, 3 bases at V and 1 base at J, with 15 bases in the middle. Germline CDR1 reads MGHRA; CDR2 reads YSYEKL.

The genes are TRBV30 and TRBJ2-7; D is ambiguous. Trimming pared 4 bases from V and 0 bases from J, leaving 7 bases between. Germline CDR1 GTSNPN, CDR2 SVGIG (reference sequence). The CDR3 length is 12 residues. The CDR3 region has the DNA TGTGCCTGGACAGCGAGCTCCTACGAGCAGTACTTC. Translating gives CAWTASSYEQYF.

In DNA, the CDR3 is TGTGCCAGCTCACCACAGACAGGGAGGAACACCGGGGAGCTGTTTTTT. This codes for CASSPQTGRNTGELFF. J is TRBJ2-2 and V is TRBV18, with 7 bases that match TRBD1. Germline CDR1 KGHSH, CDR2 LQKENI. Germline trimming cut 1 base from V and 1 base from J; bases unmatched to any gene: 3. The CDR3 spans 16 residues.

The chain uses TRBV6-1 and TRBJ1-2, with no clear D. Per the germline V gene, CDR1 is MNHNS and CDR2 is SASEGT. V shed 5 bases and J shed 8 bases, with 9 bases lying between them. CDR3 length equals 11 residues. In DNA, the CDR3 is TGTGCCAGCAGTCGACAACGAGGCTACACCTTC. Translation gives CASSRQRGYTF.

This clone was seen once. The V call is TRBV4-1, the J call TRBJ2-5; no clear D gene. The CDR3 loop spans 15 amino acids. Looked up from germline, CDR1 is MGHRA and CDR2 is YSYEKL. With 0 bases removed from V and 2 bases from J, the gap between germline ends came to 10 bases. CDR3 in DNA: TGCGCCAGCAGCCAAGATCGGCATCTTCAAGAGACCCAGTACTTC. Protein product: CASSQDRHLQETQYF.

J is TRBJ1-4 and V is TRBV9; possible D gene TRBD1, 5 bases. This CDR3 comprises 14 residues. The germline V gene has CDR1 SGDLS and CDR2 YYNGEE. Trimming removed 3 bases at V and 2 bases at J, with 8 bases between. The CDR3 reads CASSAGSTNEKLFF. CDR3 nucleotides: TGTGCCAGCAGCGCAGGGTCGACTAATGAAAAACTGTTTTTT. Supplemented by reference TRBV9 and TRBJ1-4, the full variable domain reads DSGVTQTPKHLITATGQRVTLRCSPRSGDLSVYWYQQSLDQGLQFLIQYYNGEERAKGNILERFSAQQFPDLHSELNLSSLELGDSALYFCASSAGSTNEKLFFGSGTQLSVL.

The chain joins TRBV2 to TRBJ2-1; 8 bases agree with TRBD2. Per germline, CDR1 SNHLY and CDR2 FYNNEI. Germline trimming cut 10 bases from V and 7 bases from J; bases unmatched to any gene: 12. The CDR3 runs 14 residues. The CDR3 nucleotides are TGTGCCACAGCAAGGGGACTAGTTTTTAATGAGCAGTTCTTC. It encodes CATARGLVFNEQFF.

This rearrangement joins TRBV19 to TRBJ2-3, with 10 bases matching TRBD2. CDR1 and CDR2 from the germline V gene are LNHDA and SQIVND (reference sequence). The CDR3 covers 15 residues. V lost 5 bases, J lost 2 bases, and 4 bases stayed unmatched. CDR3 in amino acids: CASSALAGATDTQYF. The CDR3 bases are TGTGCCAGTAGTGCTCTAGCGGGGGCCACAGATACGCAGTATTTT.

V is TRBV19 and J is TRBJ2-7; TRBD1 might be the D (6 bases). Per germline, CDR1 LNHDA and CDR2 SQIVND (reference sequence). This CDR3 is 13 amino acids long. V was clipped by 8 bases and J by 4 bases, with 15 bases between them. CDR3 in DNA: TGTGCCAGTCAAAAGGGGGATGGGTACGAGCAGTACTTC. Its translation: CASQKGDGYEQYF.

The chain employs TRBV19 and TRBJ1-3, with D unresolved. Trimming shortened V by 4 bases and J by 1 base, and 14 bases separated the two germline ends. The CDR3 is made up of 16 amino acids. The germline gives CDR1 LNHDA, CDR2 SQIVND (reference sequence). The CDR3 is CASSTFDGSSGNTIYF. CDR3 DNA sequence: TGTGCCAGTAGTACCTTCGACGGAAGTTCTGGAAACACCATATATTTT.

The chain is built from TRBV15 and TRBJ2-5; D not resolved. Per germline, CDR1 LNHNV and CDR2 YYDKDF (reference sequence). V dropped 1 base and J dropped 5 bases, with 8 bases sitting between them. CDR3 length: 13 amino acids. CDR3 region: CATSRGVGETQYF. The CDR3 coding sequence is TGTGCCACCAGCAGAGGGGTGGGCGAGACCCAGTACTTC. Filled out from reference TRBV15 and TRBJ2-5, the complete variable domain reads DAMVIQNPRYQVTQFGKPVTLSCSQTLNHNVMYWYQQKSSQAPKLLFHYYDKDFNNEADTPDNFQSRRPNTSFCFLDIRSPGLGDTAMYLCATSRGVGETQYFGPGTRLLVL.

The table lists this clone with a few counts. The chain is built from TRBV6-1 and TRBJ1-5; D unclear. The length of the CDR3 is 14 residues. The V gene's germline CDR1 is MNHNS and CDR2 SASEGT. V was trimmed by 1 base and J by 4 bases, leaving 8 bases between them. The CDR3 region is CASSEGPENQPQHF. CDR3 bases: TGTGCCAGCAGTGAAGGGCCAGAAAATCAGCCCCAGCATTTT.

The rearrangement uses TRBV4-2 and TRBJ1-2, with D maybe TRBD1 (5 bases). The CDR3 has 15 amino acids. Trimming pared 1 base from V and 4 bases from J, leaving 13 bases between. The germline gives CDR1 LGHNA, CDR2 YNFKEQ. The CDR3 nucleotides read TGTGCCAGCAGCCAAGGAGGGGCCCGCGCCTATGGCTACACCTTC. Protein product: CASSQGGARAYGYTF.

The V call is TRBV4-3, the J call TRBJ2-1; 9 nucleotides match TRBD1. The trim removed 0 bases at V and 7 bases at J, leaving 7 bases unmatched. This CDR3 comprises 16 residues. Germline assignment: CDR1 LGHNA and CDR2 YSLEER. CDR3 sequence (DNA): TGCGCCAGCAGCCAAGAATTTCCGGGACAGGGTAATGAGCAGTTCTTC. This encodes CASSQEFPGQGNEQFF.

This chain links TRBV19 with TRBJ1-4, with a possible D match to TRBD1 (5 bases). The CDR3 has 15 amino acids. With 5 bases removed from V and 7 bases from J, the gap between germline ends came to 17 bases. Germline loops: CDR1 LNHDA, CDR2 SQIVND (reference sequence). DNA for the CDR3: TGTGCCAGTAGTCACTCAGGGAAGGCGTTTGAAAAACTGTTTTTT. As protein: CASSHSGKAFEKLFF. Together with reference TRBV19 and TRBJ1-4, the CDR3 gives the full variable domain: DGGITQSPKYLFRKEGQNVTLSCEQNLNHDAMYWYRQDPGQGLRLIYYSQIVNDFQKGDIAEGYSVSREKKESFPLTVTSAQKNPTAFYLCASSHSGKAFEKLFFGSGTQLSVL.

Only a few counts were recorded for this clone. This chain uses TRBV5-1 with TRBJ2-5; D ambiguous. V was pared by 0 bases and J by 2 bases, with 5 bases between. CDR1 and CDR2 (germline): SGHRS, YFSETQ. The CDR3 covers 13 residues. CDR3 coding DNA: TGCGCCAGCAGCTTGGACAGTCAAGAGACCCAGTACTTC. Translated: CASSLDSQETQYF.

The rearrangement uses TRBV5-1 and TRBJ1-3; weak D call: TRBD1 (6 bases). The V gene's germline CDR1 is SGHRS and CDR2 YFSETQ. V was shortened by 1 base and J by 0 bases, with 14 bases between the two germline ends. CDR3 length: 17 residues. CDR3 amino acids: CASSLSPGAGSGNTIYF. DNA of the CDR3: TGCGCCAGCAGCTTGAGTCCGGGGGCCGGCTCTGGAAACACCATATATTTT.

The chain employs TRBV19 and TRBJ1-5; 8 nucleotides align to TRBD1. Germline lookup yields CDR1 LNHDA and CDR2 SQIVND (reference sequence). The CDR3 is 16 residues long. V lost 6 bases and J lost 2; bases outside the gene matches: 9. In nucleotides, the CDR3 is TGTGCCAGTAGGGCACAGGGGGGTGGTGGCAATCAGCCCCAGCATTTT. Its protein product is CASRAQGGGGNQPQHF.

The V gene is TRBV7-8, the J gene TRBJ1-3, with 7 bases aligning to TRBD1. Germline V gene lookup returns CDR1 SGHVS and CDR2 FQNEAQ. The CDR3 extends over 15 amino acids. The junction had 5 bases not matched to a gene; V was cut back by 6 bases and J by 0 bases. The CDR3 DNA follows: TGTGCCAGCAGAAGGAGGGGGCCCTCTGGAAACACCATATATTTT. Its translation is CASRRRGPSGNTIYF.

This clone was seen just once. CDR3: CAIRAGPNSPLHF. CDR3 nucleotides: TGTGCCATCAGAGCAGGGCCTAATTCACCCCTCCACTTT. This sequence joins TRBV10-3 and TRBJ1-6; tentatively, D is TRBD1 (5 bases). The germline gives CDR1 ENHRY, CDR2 SYGVKD. This CDR3 comprises 13 residues. The V end was cut by 6 bases, the J end by 6 bases, with 9 bases between.

CDR3 sequence: CASSLSPATNEKLFF. CDR3 sequence (DNA): TGTGCCAGCAGTTTATCCCCAGCAACTAATGAAAAACTGTTTTTT. V and J are TRBV28 and TRBJ1-4, with unresolved D. This CDR3 is 15 amino acids long. Trimming took 1 base from V and 0 from J, leaving 6 bases between them. Looked up from germline, CDR1 is MDHEN and CDR2 is SYDVKM. Combining the CDR3 with reference TRBV28 and TRBJ1-4 gives the whole variable domain DVKVTQSSRYLVKRTGEKVFLECVQDMDHENMFWYRQDPGLGLRLIYFSYDVKMKEKGDIPEGYSVSREKKERFSLILESASTNQTSMYLCASSLSPATNEKLFFGSGTQLSVL.